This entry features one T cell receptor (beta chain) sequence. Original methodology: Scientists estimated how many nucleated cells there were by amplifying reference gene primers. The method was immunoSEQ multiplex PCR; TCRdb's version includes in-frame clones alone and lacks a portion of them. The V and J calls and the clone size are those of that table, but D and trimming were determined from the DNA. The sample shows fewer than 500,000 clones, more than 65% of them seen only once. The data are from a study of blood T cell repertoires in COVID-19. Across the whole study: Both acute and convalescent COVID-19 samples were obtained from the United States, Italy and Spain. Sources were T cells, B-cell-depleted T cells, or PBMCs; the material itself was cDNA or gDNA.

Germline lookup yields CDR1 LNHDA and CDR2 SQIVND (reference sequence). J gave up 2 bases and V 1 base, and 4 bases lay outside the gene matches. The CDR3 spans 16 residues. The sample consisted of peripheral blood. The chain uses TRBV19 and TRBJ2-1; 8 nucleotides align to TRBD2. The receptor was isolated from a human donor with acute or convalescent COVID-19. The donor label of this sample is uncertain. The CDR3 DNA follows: TGTGCCAGTAGTATAGTGGGGCGGGGGGCCTACAATGAGCAGTTCTTC. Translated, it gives CASSIVGRGAYNEQFF.